Reported below is one T cell receptor (beta chain). Its antigen is not identified. Clones were sequenced by immunoSEQ multiplex PCR, and TCRdb holds only the in-frame ones, with some missing. The sample consists of 60,000 or so clones, around 87% of them appearing once. This sample was included in a study of OX40 agonist ivuxolimab in advanced cancers. Study-level background: At just under 85% male, the cohort had a mean age of about 55 years, ranging from about 20 to 80. Anti-PD-1, anti-PD-L1 or anti-CTLA-4 therapy given earlier was allowed, and around 40% had some. Study outcomes and limitations: Researchers did not determine the expanded peripheral T cells' antigen specificity.

Germline V gene data show CDR1 as MNHNY and CDR2 as SVGAGI (reference sequence). Trimming took off 5 bases at V and 8 bases at J, with 10 bases between the two ends. The CDR3 contains 13 residues. The rearrangement links TRBV6-6 to TRBJ1-6; D is unresolved. The clonotype was recovered from an adult with an advanced solid tumor such as melanoma, head and neck, liver or kidney cancer. This specimen was CD4+ or CD8+ T cells sorted from blood, taken in a trial of the OX40 agonist ivuxolimab. In DNA, the CDR3 is TGTGCCAGCAGTACGGTAGGGTATTCACCCCTCCACTTT. Its protein product is CASSTVGYSPLHF.